The 23 T cell receptor beta chains reported below all come from one sample, sequenced in a study of blood T cell repertoires in COVID-19 (dated by TCRdb to the early 2020s). The library was prepared using the immunoSEQ multiplex PCR assay. What TCRdb holds here is the immuneACCESS table cut down to in-frame rearrangements. Part of the clones is not present; checked against another copy, under half of the missing clones reflect an unresolved V gene, and the others are unexplained. For this sample there are 100,000 to 130,000 clones; over 60% appear just once. Approximately 4.3% of the sample comes from the top ten. The sequencing sample was made of peripheral blood. The receptors come from a man in his 70s with acute or convalescent COVID-19.

The gene calls are TRBV19 and TRBJ1-2; 7 bases line up with TRBD1. Trimming cost V 2 bases and J 4 bases; bases outside gene matches: 10. Germline CDR1 and CDR2: LNHDA and SQIVND (reference sequence). The length of the CDR3 is 16 residues. The CDR3 here is CASSITRQGSGYGYTF. CDR3 bases: TGTGCCAGTAGTATAACCCGACAGGGTTCGGGCTATGGCTACACCTTC.

The chain employs TRBV28 and TRBJ1-2; D gene uncertain. From germline, CDR1 is MDHEN and CDR2 SYDVKM. There are 14 residues in the CDR3. V lost 7 bases, J lost 0 bases, and 12 bases lay in between. The CDR3, as DNA: TGTGCCAGCAACCGCGGCGGGGCTAACTATGGCTACACCTTC. This sequence encodes CASNRGGANYGYTF.

This clone came up a few times. The genes are TRBV19 and TRBJ1-1; no clear D. The CDR3 has 16 residues. Germline CDR1 and CDR2: LNHDA and SQIVND (reference sequence). V was cut by 1 base and J by 0 bases, with 12 bases left in between. Written as DNA, the CDR3 is TGTGCCAGTAGTATAGTCGGTCTCCCTTTGAACACTGAAGCTTTCTTT. Its translation: CASSIVGLPLNTEAFF.

The J gene is TRBJ2-3, the V gene TRBV7-2, with D possibly matching TRBD2 (5 bases). V was trimmed by 1 base and J by 0 bases, leaving 5 bases between them. The CDR3 contains 14 residues. CDR1 and CDR2 (germline): SGHTA, FQGNSA. CDR3 sequence reads: CASSLGTSTDTQYF. The DNA of the CDR3 is TGTGCCAGCAGCTTAGGGACTAGCACAGATACGCAGTATTTT.

This sequence joins TRBV4-1 and TRBJ2-2; TRBD1 matches at 11 bases. Trimming took 0 bases from V and 7 from J; bases not matched to a gene: 13. Germline CDR1 is MGHRA and CDR2 is YSYEKL. The CDR3 runs to 19 residues. In DNA form, the CDR3 reads TGCGCCAGCAGCCAAGAAACAACCGGGACAGGGGGAAGGGGCGGGGAGCTGTTTTTT. Translation: CASSQETTGTGGRGGELFF.

This clone was seen a few times. The chain is built from TRBV10-3 and TRBJ1-3, with D tentatively TRBD1 (6 bases). Germline-derived CDR1 and CDR2 are ENHRY and SYGVKD. Trimming removed 6 bases at V and 2 bases at J, with 17 bases between. This CDR3 is built from 16 residues. CDR3 region: CAISQTGPGTGNTIYF. CDR3 bases: TGTGCCATCAGCCAGACAGGCCCCGGGACTGGAAACACCATATATTTT.

This chain connects TRBV27 to TRBJ2-7, with D possibly matching TRBD1 (6 bases). This CDR3 region has 15 residues. Trimming removed 1 base from V and 3 bases from J, with 13 bases in between. In germline, CDR1 is MNHEY, CDR2 SMNVEV (reference sequence). For the CDR3, the DNA is TGTGCCAGCAGTTTATTTCGGGAAGGGGGCTACGAGCAGTACTTC. Translating it yields CASSLFREGGYEQYF.

CDR3 protein: CASSRGTYGYTF. In DNA form, the CDR3 reads TGTGCCAGTAGTAGGGGCACCTATGGCTACACCTTC. The rearrangement uses TRBV19 and TRBJ1-2; maybe TRBD1 (5 bases). The CDR3 totals 12 residues. Germline CDR1 and CDR2: LNHDA and SQIVND (reference sequence). The V gene lost 4 bases and the J gene lost 4 bases, with 7 bases spanning the gap. Complete variable domain (other parts from reference TRBV19 and TRBJ1-2): DGGITQSPKYLFRKEGQNVTLSCEQNLNHDAMYWYRQDPGQGLRLIYYSQIVNDFQKGDIAEGYSVSREKKESFPLTVTSAQKNPTAFYLCASSRGTYGYTFGSGTRLTVV.

This clone is a singleton in its sample. This chain uses TRBV3-1 (or the pseudogene TRBV3-2) with TRBJ2-7; 7 bases fit TRBD2. This CDR3 is 13 amino acids long. J gave up 5 bases and V 1 base, and 2 bases lay outside the gene matches. Germline V CDR1 and CDR2: LGHDT, YNNKEL (reference sequence). Written as DNA, the CDR3 is TGTGCCAGCAGCCAAGGGACTAGGGACGAGCAGTACTTC. Translating gives CASSQGTRDEQYF.

This clone was seen a handful of times. The chain recombines TRBV9 with TRBJ2-3; no firm D call. The CDR3 extends over 15 amino acids. CDR1 and CDR2 (germline): SGDLS, YYNGEE. The V and J ends lost 0 bases and 0 bases respectively, with 8 bases between them. The CDR3 bases are TGTGCCAGCAGCGTAGAAAGCTTAAGCACAGATACGCAGTATTTT. Translating it yields CASSVESLSTDTQYF.

The V gene is TRBV18, the J gene TRBJ1-5; D perhaps matches TRBD1 (6 bases). Germline values: CDR1 KGHSH, CDR2 LQKENI. V gave up 3 bases and J gave up 6 bases, with 15 bases separating them. This CDR3 contains 15 residues. CDR3 coding DNA: TGTGCCAGCTCACCGCAGGGGATGGAAGGTCAGCCCCAGCATTTT. It translates to CASSPQGMEGQPQHF.

V is TRBV19 and J is TRBJ2-3, with TRBD2 identical over 10 bases. The ends lost 0 bases at V and 9 bases at J; junction bases unmatched: 18. CDR3 length: 19 residues. Germline CDR1 and CDR2: LNHDA and SQIVND (reference sequence). CDR3 sequence: CASSIELAGTLGALGTQYF. Here the CDR3 DNA reads TGTGCCAGTAGTATAGAACTAGCGGGAACTCTAGGCGCATTGGGGACGCAGTATTTT.

V is TRBV18 and J is TRBJ1-6; 8 bases align to TRBD1. V lost 6 bases and J lost 7; bases outside the gene matches: 5. The CDR3 sequence is 14 residues long. Germline V lookup: CDR1 KGHSH, CDR2 LQKENI. CDR3 in DNA: TGTGCCAGCTCCCGGGACAGGACCAATTCACCCCTCCACTTT. Its protein is CASSRDRTNSPLHF. The whole variable domain, filled in from reference TRBV18 and TRBJ1-6, reads NAGVMQNPRHLVRRRGQEARLRCSPMKGHSHVYWYRQLPEEGLKFMVYLQKENIIDESGMPKERFSAEFPKEGPSILRIQQVVRGDSAAYFCASSRDRTNSPLHFGNGTRLTVT.

The chain uses TRBV10-1 and TRBJ2-3; 8 nucleotides line up with TRBD1. Losses at the gene ends were 4 bases for V and 2 bases for J; bases not matched to a gene: 5. Germline CDR1 is WNHNN and CDR2 is SYGVQD (reference sequence). There are 15 residues in the CDR3. The CDR3 sequence: CASSGRDRNTDTQYF. The DNA for the CDR3 is TGCGCCAGCAGTGGGCGGGACAGGAACACAGATACGCAGTATTTT.

This clone was seen only a few times. The chain is built from TRBV5-1 and TRBJ1-4; no clear D gene. This CDR3 spans 14 amino acids. The germline gives CDR1 SGHRS, CDR2 YFSETQ. Trimming took off 4 bases at V and 5 bases at J, with 12 bases between the two ends. In DNA, the CDR3 is TGCGCCAGCAGCCCCGGGATATTAAATGAAAAACTGTTTTTT. Protein sequence: CASSPGILNEKLFF.

The J gene is TRBJ1-2, the V gene TRBV19; 9 bases match TRBD1. The CDR3 runs to 15 residues. CDR1 and CDR2 from the germline V gene are LNHDA and SQIVND (reference sequence). The V and J ends lost 3 bases and 3 bases, in that order; junction bases with no gene match: 5. The CDR3 reads CASSITGGLYYGYTF. DNA for the CDR3: TGTGCCAGTAGTATCACAGGGGGCTTGTACTATGGCTACACCTTC.

This chain uses TRBV7-9 with TRBJ2-5; 8 bases line up with TRBD1. Losses at the gene ends were 5 bases for V and 2 bases for J; bases not matched to a gene: 1. This CDR3 comprises 13 residues. Per germline, CDR1 SEHNR and CDR2 FQNEAQ (reference sequence). The CDR3 region is CASSRTGQETQYF. CDR3 DNA sequence: TGTGCCAGCAGCCGGACAGGGCAAGAGACCCAGTACTTC.

The chain carries TRBV7-9 and TRBJ2-7, with D possibly TRBD2 on 6 matching bases. Germline V gene sequence: CDR1 SEHNR, CDR2 FQNEAQ (reference sequence). V was shortened by 1 base and J by 1 base, with 17 bases between the two germline ends. The CDR3 extends over 17 amino acids. CDR3 in amino acids: CASSLGQGLGRSYEQYF. CDR3 sequence (DNA): TGTGCCAGCAGCTTAGGCCAAGGGTTGGGGAGGTCCTACGAGCAGTACTTC.

The chain couples TRBV5-1 to TRBJ1-2, with D hard to call. The CDR3 spans 13 residues. CDR1 and CDR2 from the germline V gene are SGHRS and YFSETQ. V was shortened by 0 bases and J by 7 bases, with 10 bases between the two germline ends. CDR3 nucleotide sequence: TGCGCCAGCAGCTTGGCCGGGGAGGGTGGCTACACCTTC. It codes for CASSLAGEGGYTF.

The gene calls are TRBV25-1 and TRBJ2-7, with a weak D call TRBD1 (5 bases). Germline V gene data show CDR1 as MGHDK and CDR2 as SYGVNS. CDR3 length: 13 amino acids. Trimming shortened V by 0 bases and J by 3 bases, and 6 bases separated the two germline ends. CDR3 amino acids: CASSEYRVYEQYF. The CDR3 nucleotides read TGTGCCAGCAGTGAATACAGGGTCTACGAGCAGTACTTC.

This clone was seen more than once but under ten times. The gene calls are TRBV7-2 and TRBJ2-5; TRBD1 might be the D (5 bases). Trimming cost V 3 bases and J 4 bases, with 9 bases left between them. Germline V gene data show CDR1 as SGHTA and CDR2 as FQGNSA. The CDR3 totals 13 residues. CDR3 DNA: TGTGCCAGCAGCTTCGCAGGGTCAGAGACCCAGTACTTC. Residues: CASSFAGSETQYF.

On this clone: At one boundary the junction diverges from the germline segment, which might be a read error. The rearrangement joins TRBV7-9 to TRBJ1-5, with TRBD1 as a possible D gene (6 bases). Germline V CDR1 and CDR2: SEHNR, FQNEAQ (reference sequence). The CDR3 has 12 amino acids. CDR3 bases: TGTGCCAGCAGCTTCCCTCAGGGGCCCTCCTATTTT. Translation gives CASSFPQGPSYF.

This clone appeared a single time. The chain employs TRBV12-5 and TRBJ2-1; 11 nucleotides line up with TRBD2. V shed 2 bases and J 5 bases; nucleotides not matched to a gene: 2. The V gene's germline CDR1 is LGHNT and CDR2 FRNRAP. CDR3 size: 15 residues. The CDR3 DNA reads as TGTGCTAGTGGTTTGAGACTAGCGGGGAACAATGAGCAGTTCTTC. Protein: CASGLRLAGNNEQFF.